This TCR beta chain was recorded in a study of human T cells and chemical hapten exposure. Study overall: Throughout the approximately 25-week study, diphenylcyclopropenone was applied weekly to the patients' scalps. Patch tests put 0.01% DPC on the upper back, read at 6 days.

Study observations and caveats: Sensitization with DPC brought no change to TCRs above 1 in 1000 in frequency. Versus controls, significantly more large CDR3 similarity clusters arose from expanded TCRs.

This clonotype has more than one count but fewer than ten. Its antigen is unidentified. The time point denotes: patch test 2, 6 weeks after DPC sensitization. The treatment denotes: therapeutic diphenylcyclopropenone sensitization with weekly scalp DPC. V dropped 2 bases and J dropped 6 bases, with 13 bases sitting between them. Germline assignment: CDR1 ENHRY and CDR2 SYGVKD. This CDR3 has 14 amino acids. TCRdb recomputed calls from the RACE reads with MiXCR, one row per CDR3 protein. The data hold a few hundred thousand distinct CDR3 sequences, with just under 6.5% observed a single time. The source is a woman aged 18-29 years with alopecia areata. Some clones in this sample may be carry-over from other donors' samples. The sequenced sample was whole blood, obtained in connection with sensitization to the hapten diphenylcyclopropenone (DPC). The chain is built from TRBV10-3 and TRBJ1-1; TRBD1 might be the D (5 bases). The DNA of the CDR3 is TGTGCCATCAGTGAGGGGGCTCCAGGATCTGAAGCTTTCTTT. As protein: CAISEGAPGSEAFF.